Sequencing of this T cell receptor (beta chain) was carried out in a study of T cell repertoires in cytomegalovirus infection. The CDR3 loop spans 16 amino acids. Trimming removed 10 bases from V and 5 bases from J; junction bases left unmatched: 16. Germline V CDR1 and CDR2: LNHDA, SQIVND (reference sequence). TCRdb independently ran MiXCR on the reads; one entry per CDR3 protein. The profile shows about 530,000 distinct CDR3 sequences, about a quarter of them singletons. Sequencing was done on a sample of PBMCs. This TCR came from a human donor in good health (CMV status not recorded). Some clones in this sample may be carry-over from other donors' samples. The V call is TRBV19, the J call TRBJ1-4, with 7 bases aligning to TRBD1. Here the CDR3 DNA reads TGTGCCACCAGTCTTTGGCAGGCAGGGGGAAATGAAAAACTGTTTTTT. Protein: CATSLWQAGGNEKLFF.